Shown below are 18 T cell receptor beta chains from a single sample sequenced in a study of OX40 agonist ivuxolimab in advanced cancers. TCRdb's copy holds only in-frame clones and misses some; the assay was immunoSEQ multiplex PCR. Here the sample spans some 49,000 clones, almost 80% being singletons. The material sequenced was CD4+ or CD8+ T cells sorted from blood, taken in a trial of the OX40 agonist ivuxolimab. These receptors all stem from an adult with an advanced solid tumor such as melanoma, head and neck, liver or kidney cancer.

The rearrangement uses TRBV7-2 and TRBJ2-1; 8 nucleotides match TRBD1. With 0 bases clipped from V and 9 bases from J, the junction kept 7 bases outside the gene matches. Germline CDR1 is SGHTA and CDR2 is FQGNSA. This CDR3 is 15 amino acids long. As DNA, the CDR3 is TGTGCCAGCAGCTTAGCGGGACAGGCCCATCTTGAGCAGTTCTTC. Translating gives CASSLAGQAHLEQFF.

The gene calls are TRBV7-7 and TRBJ2-5; TRBD2 is a possible D gene (5 bases). This CDR3 contains 13 residues. Germline CDR1 is SSHAT and CDR2 is FNYEAQ (reference sequence). V lost 4 bases and J 7 bases, leaving 13 bases between the germline ends. In DNA form, the CDR3 reads TGTGCCAGCAGCTCCCGGGGAGTAGGGACCCAGTACTTC. Amino acids: CASSSRGVGTQYF.

The chain joins TRBV19 to TRBJ2-5, with 11 bases identical to TRBD1. The DNA end is a closer match to TRBJ2-7, so the J assignment may be wrong. The CDR3 spans 15 residues. CDR1 is LNHDA, CDR2 SQIVND, per germline (reference sequence). CDR3: CASSRGQGVSYEQYF. CDR3 sequence (DNA): TGTGCCAGTAGTAGGGGACAGGGGGTCTCCTACGAGCAGTACTTC.

The chain has TRBV6-5 and TRBJ1-5; D gene uncertain. V was clipped by 4 bases and J by 0 bases, with 10 bases between them. CDR3 length: 15 amino acids. Germline V lookup: CDR1 MNHEY, CDR2 SVGAGI. The CDR3 loop is CASSSNDYSNQPQHF. In DNA, the CDR3 is TGTGCCAGCAGTTCCAACGACTATAGCAATCAGCCCCAGCATTTT.

The V call is TRBV7-9, the J call TRBJ2-1; TRBD2 matches 13 bases. This CDR3 region has 15 residues. Germline V gene data show CDR1 as SEHNR and CDR2 as FQNEAQ (reference sequence). The V and J ends lost 5 bases and 6 bases, in that order; junction bases with no gene match: 4. This CDR3 is CASSTLAGGPNEQFF. In nucleotides, the CDR3 is TGTGCCAGCAGCACACTAGCGGGAGGGCCCAATGAGCAGTTCTTC. Combining the CDR3 with reference TRBV7-9 and TRBJ2-1 gives the whole variable domain DTGVSQNPRHKITKRGQNVTFRCDPISEHNRLYWYRQTLGQGPEFLTYFQNEAQLEKSRLLSDRFSAERPKGSFSTLEIQRTEQGDSAMYLCASSTLAGGPNEQFFGPGTRLTVL.

V and J are TRBV5-6 and TRBJ2-7; D might be TRBD1 or TRBD2, each matching 5 bases. Germline V gene sequence: CDR1 SGHDT, CDR2 YYEEEE. Trimming took 3 bases from V and 5 from J, leaving 15 bases between them. The CDR3 totals 14 residues. The CDR3 loop reads CASSWVAGTHEQYF. The CDR3 DNA reads as TGTGCCAGCAGCTGGGTCGCAGGGACCCACGAGCAGTACTTC.

This chain joins TRBV2 and TRBJ1-1, with TRBD1 as a possible D gene (5 bases). The CDR3 runs 13 residues. Germline V gives CDR1 SNHLY, CDR2 FYNNEI. V lost 6 bases to trimming and J lost 10 bases, with 18 bases between them. CDR3 DNA sequence: TGTGCCAGCAGCCCAGACCAGGGAGTGGTAGCTTTCTTT. Residues: CASSPDQGVVAFF.

This chain joins TRBV5-6 and TRBJ1-3, with D uncertain. Germline V gene sequence: CDR1 SGHDT, CDR2 YYEEEE. The CDR3 contains 14 residues. With 0 bases removed from V and 4 bases from J, the gap between germline ends came to 8 bases. In DNA, the CDR3 is TGTGCCAGCAGCTTGGGGGGTGCCGGAAACACCATATATTTT. This translates into CASSLGGAGNTIYF.

The chain links TRBV13 to TRBJ2-7; the D is unclear. Germline V gene lookup returns CDR1 PRHDT and CDR2 FYEKMQ (reference sequence). Trimming removed 5 bases at V and 8 bases at J, with 16 bases between. The CDR3 is made up of 13 amino acids. The CDR3 bases are TGTGCCAGCAGCACGCCTTCCGGCCACAAGCAGTACTTC. Amino acid sequence: CASSTPSGHKQYF.

The J gene is TRBJ2-6, the V gene TRBV5-5; TRBD2 matches at 8 bases. Germline values: CDR1 SGHKS, CDR2 YYEKEE (reference sequence). The CDR3 has 17 amino acids. V was pared by 0 bases and J by 5 bases, with 7 bases of the junction left unmatched. The CDR3 loop reads CASSLARGGRRANVLTF. The CDR3, as DNA: TGTGCCAGCAGCTTGGCTCGGGGGGGGCGGAGGGCCAACGTCCTGACTTTC.

CDR3 sequence: CARGERENRNNEQFF. The CDR3 DNA reads TGTGCCAGAGGGGAGCGGGAGAATAGGAACAATGAGCAGTTCTTC. The chain carries TRBV12-1 and TRBJ2-1; TRBD2, the table's D call, was not compared with the DNA. TRBV12-1 constitutes a pseudogene. The CDR3 is 15 amino acids.

The chain combines TRBV2 with TRBJ1-1; tentative D call: TRBD1 (6 bases). V was trimmed by 3 bases and J by 10 bases, leaving 15 bases between them. CDR3 length: 13 amino acids. Germline CDR1 is SNHLY and CDR2 is FYNNEI. The CDR3 region is CASSEQGMGTAFF. CDR3 bases: TGTGCCAGCAGTGAGCAGGGGATGGGTACAGCTTTCTTT.

The rearrangement links TRBV19 to TRBJ2-1; 8 bases are a match to TRBD2. Germline V gives CDR1 LNHDA, CDR2 SQIVND (reference sequence). V was clipped by 3 bases and J by 6 bases; unmatched bases: 4. The CDR3 sequence is 14 residues long. CDR3 sequence: CASSIGTRVNEQFF. DNA for the CDR3: TGTGCCAGTAGTATTGGGACTAGGGTCAATGAGCAGTTCTTC.

The chain links TRBV18 to TRBJ2-7, with D possibly matching TRBD2 (5 bases). V was pared by 2 bases and J by 2 bases, with 7 bases between. There are 13 residues in the CDR3. Germline V gene lookup returns CDR1 KGHSH and CDR2 LQKENI. In DNA form, the CDR3 reads TGTGCCAGCTCACCAGACGGGACCTACGAGCAGTACTTC. Protein: CASSPDGTYEQYF.

This clone was detected only once. The genes are TRBV7-6 and TRBJ2-7; D is possibly TRBD1 (5 bases). Germline V gene lookup returns CDR1 SGHVS and CDR2 FNYEAQ. Trimming pared 5 bases from V and 3 bases from J, leaving 5 bases between. The CDR3 contains 11 residues. Written as DNA, the CDR3 is TGTGCCAGCAGCAGGGGCTACGAGCAGTACTTC. Amino acids: CASSRGYEQYF.

This rearrangement joins TRBV7-9 to TRBJ1-2; D is possibly TRBD1 (5 bases). This CDR3 has 12 amino acids. Germline loops: CDR1 SEHNR, CDR2 FQNEAQ (reference sequence). The ends were cut back, 1 base at V and 8 bases at J, with 8 bases in the middle. CDR3 residues: CASSLDRRGYTF. DNA for the CDR3: TGTGCCAGCAGCTTAGACAGGAGGGGCTACACCTTC.

J is TRBJ1-2 and V is TRBV1. TRBV1 is shown as a pseudogene. The CDR3 has 15 residues. The CDR3 sequence: CTSSQAPHGGRGYTF. In DNA, the CDR3 is TGCACCAGCAGCCAAGCCCCCCACGGCGGTAGGGGCTACACCTTC.

The V call is TRBV7-9, the J call TRBJ2-5; perhaps TRBD1 as D (5 bases). The germline V and J ends were trimmed by 1 base and 2 bases, with 14 bases remaining between them. The CDR3 consists of 16 residues. CDR1 is SEHNR and CDR2 is FQNEAQ in the germline V gene (reference sequence). The CDR3 is CASSLGGRAWQETQYF. The CDR3 nucleotides are TGTGCCAGCAGCTTAGGGGGCAGGGCTTGGCAAGAGACCCAGTACTTC.